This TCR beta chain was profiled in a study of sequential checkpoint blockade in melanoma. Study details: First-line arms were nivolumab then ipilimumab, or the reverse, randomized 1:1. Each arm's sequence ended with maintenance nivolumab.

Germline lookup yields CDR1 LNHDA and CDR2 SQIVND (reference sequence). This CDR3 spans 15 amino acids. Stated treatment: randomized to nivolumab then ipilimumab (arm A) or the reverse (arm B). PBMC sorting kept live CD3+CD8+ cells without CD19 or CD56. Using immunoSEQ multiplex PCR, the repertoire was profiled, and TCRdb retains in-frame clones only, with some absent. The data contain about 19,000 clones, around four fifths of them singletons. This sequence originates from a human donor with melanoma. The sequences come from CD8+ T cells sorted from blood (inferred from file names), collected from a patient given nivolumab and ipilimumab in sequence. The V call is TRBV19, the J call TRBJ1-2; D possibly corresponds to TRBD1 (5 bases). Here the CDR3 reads CAVRDSLPGGYGYTF. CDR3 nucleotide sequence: TGTGCGGTGCGGGACTCCCTGCCGGGGGGCTATGGCTACACCTTC.